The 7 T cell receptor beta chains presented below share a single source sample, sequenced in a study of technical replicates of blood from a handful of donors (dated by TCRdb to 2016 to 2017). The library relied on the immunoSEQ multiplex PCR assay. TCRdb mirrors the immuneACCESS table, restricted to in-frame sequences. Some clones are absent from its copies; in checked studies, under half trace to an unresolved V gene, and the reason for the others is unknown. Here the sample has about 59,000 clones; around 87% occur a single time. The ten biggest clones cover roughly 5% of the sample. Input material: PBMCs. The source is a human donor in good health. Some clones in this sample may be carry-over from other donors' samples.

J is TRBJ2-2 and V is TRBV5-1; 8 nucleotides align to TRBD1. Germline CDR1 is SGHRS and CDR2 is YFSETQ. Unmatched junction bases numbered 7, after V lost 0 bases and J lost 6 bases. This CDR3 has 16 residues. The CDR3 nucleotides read TGCGCCAGCAGCTTGGCCGGACAGGGAGGCCCCGGGGAGCTGTTTTTT. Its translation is CASSLAGQGGPGELFF.

CDR3 amino acids: CASSLGLALGSTDTQYF. CDR3 coding DNA: TGTGCCAGCAGCTTAGGACTAGCGTTAGGGAGCACAGATACGCAGTATTTT. This chain links TRBV5-8 with TRBJ2-3, with TRBD2 matching over 9 bases. Germline V gene lookup returns CDR1 SGHTS and CDR2 YDEGEE. The CDR3 extends over 17 amino acids. Trimming took 2 bases from V and 0 from J; bases not matched to a gene: 7. The full variable domain, rest sourced from reference TRBV5-8 and TRBJ2-3, is EAGVTQSPTHLIKTRGQQATLRCSPISGHTSVYWYQQALGLGLQFLLWYDEGEERNRGNFPPRFSGRQFPNYSSELNVNALELEDSALYLCASSLGLALGSTDTQYFGPGTRLTVL.

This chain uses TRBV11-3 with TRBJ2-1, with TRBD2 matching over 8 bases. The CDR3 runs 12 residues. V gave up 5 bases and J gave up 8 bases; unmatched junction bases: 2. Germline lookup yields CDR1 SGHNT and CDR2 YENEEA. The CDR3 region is CASSRGGYEQFF. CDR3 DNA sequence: TGTGCCAGCAGCCGCGGGGGGTATGAGCAGTTCTTC.

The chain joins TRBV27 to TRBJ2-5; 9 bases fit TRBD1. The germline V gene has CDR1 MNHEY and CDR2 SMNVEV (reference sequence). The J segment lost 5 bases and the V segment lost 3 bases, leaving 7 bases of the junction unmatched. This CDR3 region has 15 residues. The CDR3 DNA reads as TGTGCCAGCAGTTTTTCCGGGACAGGGTGGGAGACCCAGTACTTC. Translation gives CASSFSGTGWETQYF.

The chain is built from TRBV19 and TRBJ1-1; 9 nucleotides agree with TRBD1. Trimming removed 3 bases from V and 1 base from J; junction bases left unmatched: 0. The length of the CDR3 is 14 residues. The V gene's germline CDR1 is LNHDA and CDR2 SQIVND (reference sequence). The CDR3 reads CASSMDRGNTEAFF. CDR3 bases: TGTGCCAGTAGTATGGACAGGGGGAACACTGAAGCTTTCTTT. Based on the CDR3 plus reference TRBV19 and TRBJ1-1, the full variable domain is DGGITQSPKYLFRKEGQNVTLSCEQNLNHDAMYWYRQDPGQGLRLIYYSQIVNDFQKGDIAEGYSVSREKKESFPLTVTSAQKNPTAFYLCASSMDRGNTEAFFGQGTRLTVV.

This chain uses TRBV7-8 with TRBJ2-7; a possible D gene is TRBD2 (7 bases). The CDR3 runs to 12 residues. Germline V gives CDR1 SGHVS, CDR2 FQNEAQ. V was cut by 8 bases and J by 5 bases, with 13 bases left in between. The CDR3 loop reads CASGGGSNEQYF. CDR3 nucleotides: TGTGCCAGCGGGGGCGGGAGCAACGAGCAGTACTTC.

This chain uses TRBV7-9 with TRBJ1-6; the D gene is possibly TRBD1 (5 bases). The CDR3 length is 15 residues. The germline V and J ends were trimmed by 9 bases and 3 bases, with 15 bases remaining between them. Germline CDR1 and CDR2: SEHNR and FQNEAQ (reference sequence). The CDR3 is CASQGTRIYNSPLHF. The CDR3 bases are TGTGCCAGTCAGGGTACGCGTATCTATAATTCACCCCTCCACTTT.